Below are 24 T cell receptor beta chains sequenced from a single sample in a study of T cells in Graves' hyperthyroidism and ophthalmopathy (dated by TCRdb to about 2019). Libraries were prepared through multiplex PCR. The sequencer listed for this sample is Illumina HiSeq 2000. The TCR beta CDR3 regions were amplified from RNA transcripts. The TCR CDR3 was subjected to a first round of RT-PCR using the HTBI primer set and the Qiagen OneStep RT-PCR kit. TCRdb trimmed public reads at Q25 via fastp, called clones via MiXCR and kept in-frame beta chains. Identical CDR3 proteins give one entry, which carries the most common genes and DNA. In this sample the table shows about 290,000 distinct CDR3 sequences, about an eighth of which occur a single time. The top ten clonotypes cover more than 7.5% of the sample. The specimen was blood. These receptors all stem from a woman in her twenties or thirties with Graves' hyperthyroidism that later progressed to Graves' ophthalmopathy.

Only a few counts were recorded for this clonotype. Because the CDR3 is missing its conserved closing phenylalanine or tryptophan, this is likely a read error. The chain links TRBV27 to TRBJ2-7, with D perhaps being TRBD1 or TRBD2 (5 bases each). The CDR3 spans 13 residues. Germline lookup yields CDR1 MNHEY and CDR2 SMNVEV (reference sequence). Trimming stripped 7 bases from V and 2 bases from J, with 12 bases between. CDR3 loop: CASKGLAAYEQYL. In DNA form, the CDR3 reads TGTGCCAGCAAGGGGCTAGCCGCCTACGAGCAGTACCTC.

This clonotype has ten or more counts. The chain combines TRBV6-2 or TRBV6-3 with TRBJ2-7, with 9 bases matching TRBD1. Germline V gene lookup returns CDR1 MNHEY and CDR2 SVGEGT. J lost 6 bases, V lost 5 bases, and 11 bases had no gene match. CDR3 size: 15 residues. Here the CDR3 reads CASSQFGTGILEQYF. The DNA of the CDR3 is TGTGCCAGCAGTCAATTCGGGACAGGGATCCTCGAGCAGTACTTC.

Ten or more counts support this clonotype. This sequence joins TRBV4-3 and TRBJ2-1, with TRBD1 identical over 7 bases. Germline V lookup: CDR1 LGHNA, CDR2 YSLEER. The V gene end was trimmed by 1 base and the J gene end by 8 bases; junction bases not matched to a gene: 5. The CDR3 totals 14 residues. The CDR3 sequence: CASSQGTGQDEQFF. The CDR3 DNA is TGCGCCAGCAGCCAAGGGACAGGACAAGATGAGCAGTTCTTC.

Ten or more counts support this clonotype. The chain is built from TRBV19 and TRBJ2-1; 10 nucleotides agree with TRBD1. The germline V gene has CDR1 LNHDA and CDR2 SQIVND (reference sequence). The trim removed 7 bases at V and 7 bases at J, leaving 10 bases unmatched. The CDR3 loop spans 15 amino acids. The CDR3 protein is CASKTDRGRRNEQFF. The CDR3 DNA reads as TGTGCCAGTAAAACAGACAGGGGGCGACGGAATGAGCAGTTCTTC.

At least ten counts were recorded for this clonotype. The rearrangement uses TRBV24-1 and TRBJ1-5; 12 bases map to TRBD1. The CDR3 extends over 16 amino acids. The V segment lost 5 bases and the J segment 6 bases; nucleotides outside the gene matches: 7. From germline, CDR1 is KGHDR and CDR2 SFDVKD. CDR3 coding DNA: TGTGCCACCAGTGGTTCCCGGGACAGGGGGCCTCAGCCCCAGCATTTT. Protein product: CATSGSRDRGPQPQHF.

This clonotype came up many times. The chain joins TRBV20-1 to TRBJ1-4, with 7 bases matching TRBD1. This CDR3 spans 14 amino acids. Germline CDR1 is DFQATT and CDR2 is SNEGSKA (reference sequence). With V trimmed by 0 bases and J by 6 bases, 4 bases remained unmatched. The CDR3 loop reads CSARDPQGHEKLFF. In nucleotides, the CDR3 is TGCAGTGCTAGAGATCCACAGGGGCATGAAAAACTGTTTTTT.

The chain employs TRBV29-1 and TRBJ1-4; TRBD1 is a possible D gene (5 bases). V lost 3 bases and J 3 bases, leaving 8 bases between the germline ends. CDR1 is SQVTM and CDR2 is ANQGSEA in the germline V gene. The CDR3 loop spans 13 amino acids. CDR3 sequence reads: CSVEGGSNEKLFF. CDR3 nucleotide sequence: TGCAGCGTTGAGGGGGGATCTAATGAAAAACTGTTTTTT.

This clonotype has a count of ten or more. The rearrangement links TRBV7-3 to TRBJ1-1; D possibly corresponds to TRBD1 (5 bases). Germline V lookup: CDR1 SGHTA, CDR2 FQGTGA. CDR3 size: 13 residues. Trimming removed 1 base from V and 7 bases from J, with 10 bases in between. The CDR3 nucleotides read TGTGCCAGCAGCTTAATTACAGGTAGTGAAGCTTTCTTT. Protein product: CASSLITGSEAFF. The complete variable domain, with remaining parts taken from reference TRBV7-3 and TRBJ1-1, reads GAGVSQTPSNKVTEKGKYVELRCDPISGHTALYWYRQSLGQGPEFLIYFQGTGAADDSGLPNDRFFAVRPEGSVSTLKIQRTERGDSAVYLCASSLITGSEAFFGQGTRLTVV.

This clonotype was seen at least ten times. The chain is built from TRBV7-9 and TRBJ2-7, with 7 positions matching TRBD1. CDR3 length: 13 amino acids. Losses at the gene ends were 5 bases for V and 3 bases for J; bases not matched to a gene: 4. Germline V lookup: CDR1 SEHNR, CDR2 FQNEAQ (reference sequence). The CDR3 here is CASSKGTDYEQYF. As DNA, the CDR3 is TGTGCCAGCAGCAAAGGGACAGACTACGAGCAGTACTTC.

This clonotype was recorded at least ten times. The CDR3 region is CASAPALGTDNTEAFF. The DNA for the CDR3 is TGTGCCAGCGCACCTGCGCTTGGGACGGACAACACTGAAGCTTTCTTT. The J gene is TRBJ1-1, the V gene TRBV28; D is possibly TRBD1 (5 bases). The CDR3 has 16 amino acids. Trimming took 8 bases from V and 2 from J, leaving 21 bases between them. CDR1 is MDHEN, CDR2 SYDVKM, per germline.

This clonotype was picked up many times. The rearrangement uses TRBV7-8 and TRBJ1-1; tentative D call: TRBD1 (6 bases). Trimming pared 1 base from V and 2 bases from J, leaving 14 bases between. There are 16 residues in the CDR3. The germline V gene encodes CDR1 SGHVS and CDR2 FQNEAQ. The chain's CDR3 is CASSLGSAGANTEAFF. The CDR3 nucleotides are TGTGCCAGCAGCTTAGGGTCGGCAGGGGCAAACACTGAAGCTTTCTTT.

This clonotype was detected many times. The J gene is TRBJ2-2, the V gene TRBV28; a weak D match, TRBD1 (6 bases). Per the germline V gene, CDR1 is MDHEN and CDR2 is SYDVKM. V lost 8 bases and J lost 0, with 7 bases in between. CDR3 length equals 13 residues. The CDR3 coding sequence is TGTGCCAGCGACAGGACGAACACCGGGGAGCTGTTTTTT. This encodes CASDRTNTGELFF.

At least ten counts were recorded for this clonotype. This CDR3 is CAWREWGFANRFF. CDR3 coding DNA: TGTGCCTGGAGGGAGTGGGGTTTCGCAAATCGGTTCTTC. The rearrangement uses TRBV30 and TRBJ2-1; D ambiguous. V lost 3 bases and J lost 15, with 21 bases in between. The CDR3 is made up of 13 amino acids. CDR1 is GTSNPN, CDR2 SVGIG, per germline (reference sequence).

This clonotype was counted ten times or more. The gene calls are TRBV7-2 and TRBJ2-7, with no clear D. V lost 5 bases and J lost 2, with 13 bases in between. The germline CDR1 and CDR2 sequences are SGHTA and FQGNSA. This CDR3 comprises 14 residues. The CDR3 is CASSPGGYAYEQYF. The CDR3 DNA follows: TGTGCCAGCAGCCCCGGCGGATATGCCTACGAGCAGTACTTC.

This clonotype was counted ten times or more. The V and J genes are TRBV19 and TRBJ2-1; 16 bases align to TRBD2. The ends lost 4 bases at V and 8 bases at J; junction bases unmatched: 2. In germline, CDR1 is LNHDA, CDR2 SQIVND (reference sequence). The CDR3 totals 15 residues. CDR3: CASSTGLAGGYEQFF. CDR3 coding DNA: TGTGCCAGTAGTACGGGACTAGCGGGAGGGTATGAGCAGTTCTTC.

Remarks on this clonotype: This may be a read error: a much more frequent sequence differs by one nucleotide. The CDR3 loop is CASSKPGADQPQHF. CDR3 bases: TGTGCCAGCAGCAAGCCAGGAGCCGATCAGCCCCAGCATTTT. The chain is built from TRBV6-2 or TRBV6-3 and TRBJ1-5, with D uncertain. Germline V gives CDR1 MNHEY, CDR2 SVGEGT. V lost 6 bases, J lost 5 bases, and 14 bases lay in between. CDR3 length: 14 amino acids.

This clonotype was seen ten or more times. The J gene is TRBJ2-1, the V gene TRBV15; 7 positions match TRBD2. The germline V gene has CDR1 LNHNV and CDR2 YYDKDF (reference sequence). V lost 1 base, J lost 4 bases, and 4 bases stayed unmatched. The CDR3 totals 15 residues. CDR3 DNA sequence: TGTGCCACCAGCAGAGGGGAGGGCGGGTACAATGAGCAGTTCTTC. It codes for CATSRGEGGYNEQFF.

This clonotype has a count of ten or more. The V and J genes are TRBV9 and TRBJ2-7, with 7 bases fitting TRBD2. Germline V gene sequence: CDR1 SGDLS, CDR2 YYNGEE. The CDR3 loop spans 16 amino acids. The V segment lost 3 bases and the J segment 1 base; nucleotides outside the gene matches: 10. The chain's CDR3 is CASSDRLSAGSYEQYF. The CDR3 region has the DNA TGTGCCAGCAGCGATCGACTGTCAGCGGGGTCCTACGAGCAGTACTTC.

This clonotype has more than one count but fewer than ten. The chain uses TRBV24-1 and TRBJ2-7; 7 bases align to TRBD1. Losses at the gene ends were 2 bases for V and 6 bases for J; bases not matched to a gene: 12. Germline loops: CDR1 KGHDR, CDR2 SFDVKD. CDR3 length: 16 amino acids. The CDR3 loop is CATSDSDRDSILEQYF. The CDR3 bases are TGTGCCACCAGTGATTCTGACCGGGACAGCATCCTCGAGCAGTACTTC.

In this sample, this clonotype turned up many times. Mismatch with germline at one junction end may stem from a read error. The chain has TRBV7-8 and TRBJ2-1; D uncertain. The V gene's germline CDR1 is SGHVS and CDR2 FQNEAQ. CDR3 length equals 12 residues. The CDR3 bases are TGTACCAGCAGCTTATCGAGGACTGAGCAGTTCTTC. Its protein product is CTSSLSRTEQFF.

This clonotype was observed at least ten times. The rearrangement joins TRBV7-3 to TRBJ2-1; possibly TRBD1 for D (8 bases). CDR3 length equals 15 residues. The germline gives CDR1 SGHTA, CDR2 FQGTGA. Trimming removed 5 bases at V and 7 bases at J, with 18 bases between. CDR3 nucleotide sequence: TGTGCCAGCAGCCCACAGGGGGGGATTGGAAATGAGCAGTTCTTC. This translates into CASSPQGGIGNEQFF. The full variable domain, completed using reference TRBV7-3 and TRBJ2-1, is GAGVSQTPSNKVTEKGKYVELRCDPISGHTALYWYRQSLGQGPEFLIYFQGTGAADDSGLPNDRFFAVRPEGSVSTLKIQRTERGDSAVYLCASSPQGGIGNEQFFGPGTRLTVL.

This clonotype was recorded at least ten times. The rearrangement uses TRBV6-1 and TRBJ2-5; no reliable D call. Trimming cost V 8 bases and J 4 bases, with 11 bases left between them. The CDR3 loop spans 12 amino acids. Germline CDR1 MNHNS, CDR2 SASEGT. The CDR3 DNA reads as TGTGCCAGCTTACTGGACGGAGAGACCCAGTACTTC. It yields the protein CASLLDGETQYF.

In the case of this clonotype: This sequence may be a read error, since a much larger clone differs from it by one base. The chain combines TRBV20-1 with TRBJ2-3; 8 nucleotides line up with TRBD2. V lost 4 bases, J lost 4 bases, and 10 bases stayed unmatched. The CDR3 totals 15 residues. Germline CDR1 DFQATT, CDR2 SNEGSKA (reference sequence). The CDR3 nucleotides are TGCAGTGCTACGTCTCGTAGCGGGAAGTCAGATACGCAGTATTTT. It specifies CSATSRSGKSDTQYF.

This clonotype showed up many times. CDR3: CASSLSLALSYEQYF. CDR3 DNA: TGTGCCAGCAGTTTAAGCCTAGCCCTTTCCTACGAGCAGTACTTC. The chain employs TRBV27 and TRBJ2-7; D perhaps matches TRBD2 (5 bases). Trimming pared 2 bases from V and 1 base from J, leaving 12 bases between. Per the germline V gene, CDR1 is MNHEY and CDR2 is SMNVEV (reference sequence). The CDR3 extends over 15 amino acids.